The 26 T cell receptor beta chains below come from one sample, sequenced in a study of T-cell memory formation after mild COVID-19. TCRdb redid the calling of the 5' RACE reads with MiXCR, one entry per CDR3 protein. Of some 290,000 distinct CDR3 sequences listed, 15% to 20% are singletons. The sample taken for sequencing was PBMCs or a T cell subset sorted from them (not recorded which). The origin of the receptors is a man aged 18 to 30 who had mild COVID-19 (a few samples of this study predate the infection). Cell type and time point are not known.

This clonotype was observed at least ten times. The chain has TRBV7-6 and TRBJ2-1; TRBD2 matches 7 bases. CDR1 and CDR2 (germline): SGHVS, FNYEAQ. This CDR3 has 16 residues. Germline trimming cut 3 bases from V and 2 bases from J; bases unmatched to any gene: 7. This CDR3 reads CASSLGSSGTYNEQFF. In DNA, the CDR3 is TGTGCCAGCAGCTTGGGTTCTAGCGGAACCTACAATGAGCAGTTCTTC.

There are many counts of this clonotype. The rearrangement joins TRBV5-1 to TRBJ2-5; unclear D gene. The V end lost 0 bases, the J end lost 4 bases, and 4 bases lay between the germline ends. This CDR3 is built from 12 residues. CDR1 SGHRS and CDR2 YFSETQ come from the germline V gene. CDR3 amino acids: CASSLVGETQYF. The CDR3 DNA is TGCGCCAGCAGCTTGGTTGGAGAGACCCAGTACTTC.

This rearrangement joins TRBV24-1 to TRBJ2-2; D tentatively reads TRBD1 or TRBD2 (5 bases each). Trimming took off 10 bases at V and 5 bases at J, with 10 bases between the two ends. Germline-derived CDR1 and CDR2 are KGHDR and SFDVKD. This CDR3 comprises 12 residues. The CDR3 nucleotides read TGTGCCACGGGGGAAGGAACCGGGGAGCTGTTTTTT. Its translation is CATGEGTGELFF.

This clonotype turned up a few times. V and J are TRBV27 and TRBJ2-5; D possibly uses TRBD1 or TRBD2 (5 bases each). Trimming took 8 bases from V and 5 from J, leaving 15 bases between them. CDR3 length equals 13 residues. Germline V lookup: CDR1 MNHEY, CDR2 SMNVEV (reference sequence). Written as DNA, the CDR3 is TGTGCCAGCCGAAACCGGGACCTTGAGACCCAGTACTTC. This gives the protein CASRNRDLETQYF.

In this sample, this clonotype turned up many times. This chain connects TRBV16 to TRBJ2-2; D call uncertain. V lost 0 bases, J lost 9 bases, and 11 bases lay in between. This CDR3 region has 14 residues. Germline assignment: CDR1 KGHSY and CDR2 FQNENV. This chain's CDR3 is CASSQSSLGRELFF. Written as DNA, the CDR3 is TGTGCCAGCAGCCAATCCTCCCTGGGCAGGGAGCTGTTTTTT. Full variable domain (outside the CDR3, taken from reference TRBV16 and TRBJ2-2): GEEVAQTPKHLVRGEGQKAKLYCAPIKGHSYVFWYQQVLKNEFKFLISFQNENVFDETGMPKERFSAKCLPNSPCSLEIQATKLEDSAVYFCASSQSSLGRELFFGEGSRLTVL.

This clonotype showed up many times. The genes are TRBV20-1 and TRBJ2-5, with D hard to call. The CDR3 has 11 residues. V gave up 6 bases and J gave up 4 bases, with 9 bases separating them. Germline V lookup: CDR1 DFQATT, CDR2 SNEGSKA (reference sequence). In DNA, the CDR3 is TGCAGTGCGAGGCTGGGAGAGACCCAGTACTTC. It is translated as CSARLGETQYF.

This clonotype has a count of ten or more. This chain links TRBV20-1 with TRBJ2-5; TRBD1 or TRBD2 may be the D gene (6 bases each). The CDR3 sequence is 14 residues long. Between the trimmed V and J ends, which lost 0 bases and 2 bases, there was a span of 10 bases. In germline, CDR1 is DFQATT, CDR2 SNEGSKA (reference sequence). The CDR3 reads CSARDEGGQETQYF. For the CDR3, the DNA is TGCAGTGCTAGAGATGAGGGGGGACAAGAGACCCAGTACTTC.

The rearrangement links TRBV25-1 to TRBJ2-5; possibly TRBD1 for D (5 bases). Germline assignment: CDR1 MGHDK and CDR2 SYGVNS. The CDR3 extends over 16 amino acids. Trimming removed 1 base at V and 1 base at J, with 13 bases between. This chain's CDR3 is CASSESRGNGQETQYF. In DNA form, the CDR3 reads TGTGCCAGCAGTGAATCAAGGGGAAACGGCCAAGAGACCCAGTACTTC.

This clonotype was counted a few times. The chain carries TRBV10-3 and TRBJ1-5, with a tentative D call TRBD1 (5 bases). CDR1 is ENHRY and CDR2 is SYGVKD in the germline V gene. CDR3 length: 16 residues. V lost 0 bases to trimming and J lost 3 bases, with 12 bases between them. CDR3 DNA sequence: TGTGCCATCAGTGAGTCAATCGAGGGGATCAATCAGCCCCAGCATTTT. It translates to CAISESIEGINQPQHF.

The chain is built from TRBV4-3 and TRBJ1-4; possible D gene TRBD1, 5 bases. The V gene lost 4 bases and the J gene lost 0 bases, with 12 bases spanning the gap. The CDR3 extends over 16 amino acids. CDR1 and CDR2 (germline): LGHNA, YSLEER. The CDR3 sequence is CASSPTDSSTNEKLFF. Written as DNA, the CDR3 is TGCGCCAGCAGCCCCACTGACAGCTCAACTAATGAAAAACTGTTTTTT.

This clonotype turned up a few times. The chain carries TRBV27 and TRBJ1-1, with D unclear. This CDR3 spans 17 amino acids. Trimming took 3 bases from V and 1 from J, leaving 18 bases between them. Germline V CDR1 and CDR2: MNHEY, SMNVEV (reference sequence). CDR3 region: CASSFLAAGISNTEAFF. The CDR3, as DNA: TGTGCCAGCAGTTTCTTGGCGGCGGGCATTTCGAACACTGAAGCTTTCTTT.

The CDR3 is CASSQDLTSGGLRDTQYF. The DNA of the CDR3 is TGTGCCAGCAGCCAAGATTTGACTAGCGGGGGCCTGAGAGATACGCAGTATTTT. The V gene is TRBV4-2, the J gene TRBJ2-3, with TRBD2 matching over 12 bases. CDR1 LGHNA and CDR2 YNFKEQ come from the germline V gene. This CDR3 is 18 amino acids long. J lost 5 bases, V lost 0 bases, and 9 bases had no gene match.

The chain employs TRBV27 and TRBJ2-3; TRBD2 matches at 10 bases. CDR3 length: 13 amino acids. The junction had 5 bases not matched to a gene; V was cut back by 10 bases and J by 4 bases. CDR1 and CDR2 from the germline V gene are MNHEY and SMNVEV (reference sequence). CDR3 region: CATAGGLADTQYF. In DNA form, the CDR3 reads TGTGCCACAGCGGGGGGGCTAGCAGATACGCAGTATTTT.

The V and J genes are TRBV7-2 and TRBJ2-5, with D possibly being TRBD1 (6 bases). This CDR3 is 14 amino acids long. Between the trimmed V and J ends, which lost 5 bases and 2 bases, there was a span of 12 bases. Germline CDR1 and CDR2: SGHTA and FQGNSA. CDR3 loop: CASSPNRVQETQYF. The CDR3, as DNA: TGTGCCAGCAGCCCAAACAGGGTTCAAGAGACCCAGTACTTC.

This clonotype was detected a few times. The chain combines TRBV15 with TRBJ2-7, with D tentatively TRBD1 (6 bases). Germline V gene data show CDR1 as LNHNV and CDR2 as YYDKDF (reference sequence). The V and J ends lost 3 bases and 9 bases respectively, with 18 bases between them. The CDR3 contains 14 residues. The CDR3 protein is CATSSPTGFERQYF. In DNA form, the CDR3 reads TGTGCCACCAGCAGCCCAACAGGGTTCGAGCGGCAGTACTTC.

The chain uses TRBV5-1 and TRBJ1-1; 7 bases are a match to TRBD1. V trimming: 3 bases; J trimming: 4 bases; junction bases outside the gene matches: 9. Per the germline V gene, CDR1 is SGHRS and CDR2 is YFSETQ. The CDR3 consists of 15 residues. The CDR3 bases are TGCGCCAGCAGCTACTTAGGGGGCACTGGCACTGAAGCTTTCTTT. Amino acid sequence: CASSYLGGTGTEAFF.

This clonotype was found a few times. The chain couples TRBV7-9 to TRBJ1-3, with 10 bases matching TRBD1. CDR1 is SEHNR and CDR2 is FQNEAQ in the germline V gene (reference sequence). J lost 2 bases, V lost 5 bases, and 15 bases had no gene match. The CDR3 loop spans 19 amino acids. CDR3 sequence reads: CASSALKMGQGLTGNTIYF. CDR3 in DNA: TGTGCCAGCAGCGCTCTAAAGATGGGACAGGGGTTAACTGGAAACACCATATATTTT. The variable domain in full, with the rest retrieved from reference TRBV7-9 and TRBJ1-3, is DTGVSQNPRHKITKRGQNVTFRCDPISEHNRLYWYRQTLGQGPEFLTYFQNEAQLEKSRLLSDRFSAERPKGSFSTLEIQRTEQGDSAMYLCASSALKMGQGLTGNTIYFGEGSWLTVV.

This clonotype occurred many times. The V and J genes are TRBV6-2 or TRBV6-3 and TRBJ2-6; D is unresolved. The CDR3 is 15 amino acids. The V gene lost 3 bases and the J gene lost 0 bases, with 6 bases spanning the gap. Germline V gives CDR1 MNHEY, CDR2 SVGEGT. The DNA for the CDR3 is TGTGCCAGCAGTTATAGCAGCTCTGGGGCCAACGTCCTGACTTTC. This sequence encodes CASSYSSSGANVLTF.

The DNA of the CDR3 is TGTGCCAGCAGCCCTGGGGGCTCGACCCAGGGTGAGCAGTTCTTC. Translated: CASSPGGSTQGEQFF. This chain connects TRBV12-3 or TRBV12-4 to TRBJ2-1; TRBD1 might be the D (6 bases). The CDR3 runs to 15 residues. Trimming left V 6 bases short and J 9 bases short, with 21 bases between.

This clonotype was recorded a few times. The chain uses TRBV7-2 and TRBJ2-5, with 10 nucleotides matching TRBD1. Trimming at V came to 5 bases and at J to 4 bases, leaving 10 bases not matched to a gene. Germline V gene lookup returns CDR1 SGHTA and CDR2 FQGNSA. This CDR3 region has 16 residues. CDR3 in DNA: TGTGCCAGCAGCCTGTGGGACAGGGGATCTATAGAGACCCAGTACTTC. Translation gives CASSLWDRGSIETQYF.

This rearrangement joins TRBV20-1 to TRBJ1-3; D is unclear. Trimming stripped 4 bases from V and 4 bases from J, with 14 bases between. This CDR3 region has 14 residues. CDR1 DFQATT and CDR2 SNEGSKA come from the germline V gene (reference sequence). As DNA, the CDR3 is TGCAGTGCTATTTCCGGAGAGTCCGGAAACACCATATATTTT. It yields the protein CSAISGESGNTIYF.

The chain employs TRBV4-3 and TRBJ2-5; D ambiguous. This CDR3 region has 14 residues. The V gene lost 0 bases and the J gene lost 0 bases, with 5 bases spanning the gap. Per the germline V gene, CDR1 is LGHNA and CDR2 is YSLEER. The CDR3 reads CASSQDLYQETQYF. In DNA, the CDR3 is TGCGCCAGCAGCCAAGACCTCTACCAAGAGACCCAGTACTTC.

This clonotype has a handful of counts. The V call is TRBV30, the J call TRBJ2-2; a possible D gene is TRBD1 (7 bases). The length of the CDR3 is 13 residues. V was clipped by 4 bases and J by 7 bases, with 13 bases between them. Germline assignment: CDR1 GTSNPN and CDR2 SVGIG (reference sequence). The CDR3 sequence is CAWMEGAGGELFF. Written as DNA, the CDR3 is TGTGCCTGGATGGAGGGGGCCGGCGGGGAGCTGTTTTTT.

Only a few counts were recorded for this clonotype. This rearrangement joins TRBV20-1 to TRBJ1-4, with D tentatively TRBD1 (5 bases). Germline V gene lookup returns CDR1 DFQATT and CDR2 SNEGSKA (reference sequence). The CDR3 is 12 amino acids. V was shortened by 7 bases and J by 4 bases, with 10 bases between the two germline ends. CDR3 amino acids: CSGLTDNEKLFF. CDR3 coding DNA: TGCAGTGGGCTGACAGATAATGAAAAACTGTTTTTT.

The rearrangement joins TRBV20-1 to TRBJ1-2; possibly TRBD1 for D (5 bases). The CDR3 loop spans 13 amino acids. V lost 5 bases and J 8 bases, leaving 18 bases between the germline ends. Germline CDR1 is DFQATT and CDR2 is SNEGSKA (reference sequence). DNA for the CDR3: TGCAGTGCTCCTCTGCCCGGGGCGCCGGGCTACACCTTC. It is translated as CSAPLPGAPGYTF.

This clonotype was detected a few times. In DNA, the CDR3 is TGTGCCAGCAGTTACTCGACTATAGGCGGTCGGGAGCTGTTTTTT. Amino acid sequence: CASSYSTIGGRELFF. V is TRBV6-5 and J is TRBJ2-2; the D gene is possibly TRBD2 (5 bases). There are 15 residues in the CDR3. Germline V gives CDR1 MNHEY, CDR2 SVGAGI. V lost 0 bases and J lost 9, with 14 bases in between.